A single sample gave rise to the 23 T cell receptor beta chains below, sequenced in a study of OX40 agonist ivuxolimab in advanced cancers. The library was obtained by the immunoSEQ multiplex PCR assay. The table comes from immuneACCESS by way of TCRdb, which keeps in-frame sequences with V and J called. Part of the clones is missing from these tables; in studies checked, under half for an unresolved V gene and the rest for unknown reasons. This sample comprises approximately 69,000 clones, about three quarters of them detected only once. Over 2% of the sample comes from the top ten. Sequencing used CD4+ or CD8+ T cells sorted from blood, obtained in a trial of the OX40 agonist ivuxolimab. The receptors shown here come from an adult with an advanced solid tumor such as melanoma, head and neck, liver or kidney cancer.

The chain combines TRBV14 with TRBJ1-4; possibly TRBD1 for D (6 bases). The CDR3 is made up of 15 amino acids. Trimming pared 3 bases from V and 7 bases from J, leaving 15 bases between. Germline V gene lookup returns CDR1 SGHDN and CDR2 FVKESK. CDR3 protein: CASSQLGGPAEKLFF. CDR3 DNA: TGTGCCAGCAGCCAGCTGGGGGGCCCGGCTGAAAAACTGTTTTTT. The full variable domain, rest sourced from reference TRBV14 and TRBJ1-4, is EAGVTQFPSHSVIEKGQTVTLRCDPISGHDNLYWYRRVMGKEIKFLLHFVKESKQDESGMPNNRFLAERTGGTYSTLKVQPAELEDSGVYFCASSQLGGPAEKLFFGSGTQLSVL.

This chain joins TRBV27 and TRBJ2-7, with 11 bases aligning to TRBD2. Germline assignment: CDR1 MNHEY and CDR2 SMNVEV (reference sequence). The CDR3 is made up of 13 amino acids. Germline trimming cut 5 bases from V and 7 bases from J; bases unmatched to any gene: 4. CDR3 coding DNA: TGTGCCAGCAGTCGACTAGCGGGGAGGGAGCAGTACTTC. It codes for CASSRLAGREQYF.

The rearrangement links TRBV4-1 to TRBJ2-5, with 12 bases identical to TRBD2. The V and J ends lost 0 bases and 4 bases, in that order; junction bases with no gene match: 0. The V gene's germline CDR1 is MGHRA and CDR2 YSYEKL. This CDR3 has 15 amino acids. The CDR3 reads CASSQEGLAGETQYF. Written as DNA, the CDR3 is TGCGCCAGCAGCCAAGAGGGACTAGCGGGAGAGACCCAGTACTTC.

The CDR3 region is CAISESSGRGTGELFF. The CDR3 DNA sequence: TGTGCCATCAGTGAGAGTAGCGGGAGGGGTACCGGGGAGCTGTTTTTT. The chain carries TRBV10-3 and TRBJ2-2; TRBD2 matches 11 bases. Germline CDR1 reads ENHRY; CDR2 reads SYGVKD. Losses at the gene ends were 2 bases for V and 5 bases for J; bases not matched to a gene: 4. The CDR3 is 16 amino acids.

This clone was seen more than once but under ten times. The chain is built from TRBV9 and TRBJ1-2, with D uncertain. Looked up from germline, CDR1 is SGDLS and CDR2 is YYNGEE. V lost 7 bases, J lost 3 bases, and 10 bases lay in between. CDR3 size: 12 residues. The CDR3 DNA reads as TGTGCCAGCTTACAGTTCTACTATGGCTACACCTTC. Protein sequence: CASLQFYYGYTF.

There are a few counts of this clone. The chain is built from TRBV15 and TRBJ2-7; D ambiguous. CDR3 length: 13 amino acids. Trimming removed 4 bases at V and 3 bases at J, with 10 bases between. The germline gives CDR1 LNHNV, CDR2 YYDKDF (reference sequence). The DNA for the CDR3 is TGTGCCACCAGCACAGATAGAGGCTACGAGCAGTACTTC. This codes for CATSTDRGYEQYF.

This chain joins TRBV2 and TRBJ1-5, with D possibly being TRBD1 (5 bases). Trimming removed 4 bases from V and 7 bases from J, with 17 bases in between. Per the germline V gene, CDR1 is SNHLY and CDR2 is FYNNEI. CDR3 length: 15 residues. The DNA for the CDR3 is TGTGCCAGCAGTGCAGGGACGGAATACACCCAGCCCCAGCATTTT. It specifies CASSAGTEYTQPQHF.

J is TRBJ2-5 and V is TRBV6-6; TRBD2 might be the D (7 bases). The germline gives CDR1 MNHNY, CDR2 SVGAGI (reference sequence). The V end lost 5 bases, the J end lost 1 base, and 17 bases lay between the germline ends. The CDR3 has 16 amino acids. CDR3 loop: CASSGSGAGAQETQYF. CDR3 bases: TGTGCCAGCAGTGGCTCCGGGGCGGGGGCCCAAGAGACCCAGTACTTC.

The CDR3 DNA reads as TGTGCCAGCAGTGCGAGGGGTGAGCAGTTCTTC. Residues: CASSARGEQFF. The rearrangement links TRBV6-5 to TRBJ2-1; D is tentatively TRBD1 or TRBD2 (5 bases each). Germline V gene data show CDR1 as MNHEY and CDR2 as SVGAGI. Trimming took off 5 bases at V and 9 bases at J, with 8 bases between the two ends. CDR3 size: 11 residues.

The gene calls are TRBV7-8 and TRBJ2-7, with D perhaps TRBD1 or TRBD2 (5 bases each). CDR1 SGHVS and CDR2 FQNEAQ come from the germline V gene. V was shortened by 3 bases and J by 2 bases, with 17 bases between the two germline ends. The CDR3 contains 16 residues. In nucleotides, the CDR3 is TGTGCCAGCAGCTTGTCGGCTGCAGGGACCCCCTACGAGCAGTACTTC. Amino acids: CASSLSAAGTPYEQYF.

V is TRBV18 and J is TRBJ2-3, with D perhaps matching TRBD2 (5 bases). The CDR3 has 13 amino acids. Between the trimmed V and J ends, which lost 2 bases and 4 bases, there was a span of 7 bases. The germline V gene has CDR1 KGHSH and CDR2 LQKENI. The CDR3 nucleotides are TGTGCCAGCTCACCAGACTACTCAGATACGCAGTATTTT. Protein product: CASSPDYSDTQYF.

The V gene is TRBV19, the J gene TRBJ1-3; D is ambiguous. The CDR3 has 17 residues. Trimming cost V 1 base and J 0 bases, with 13 bases left between them. Germline V lookup: CDR1 LNHDA, CDR2 SQIVND (reference sequence). CDR3: CASSIASRGISGNTIYF. Written as DNA, the CDR3 is TGTGCCAGTAGTATAGCGTCGCGGGGAATCTCTGGAAACACCATATATTTT. The full variable domain, rest sourced from reference TRBV19 and TRBJ1-3, is DGGITQSPKYLFRKEGQNVTLSCEQNLNHDAMYWYRQDPGQGLRLIYYSQIVNDFQKGDIAEGYSVSREKKESFPLTVTSAQKNPTAFYLCASSIASRGISGNTIYFGEGSWLTVV.

The chain is built from TRBV5-4 and TRBJ2-7; 7 bases agree with TRBD2. This CDR3 contains 16 residues. Per the germline V gene, CDR1 is SGHNT and CDR2 is YYREEE (reference sequence). J lost 0 bases, V lost 0 bases, and 6 bases had no gene match. The CDR3 spells CASSLAASGLSYEQYF. The CDR3 DNA is TGTGCCAGCAGCTTGGCGGCTAGCGGTCTCTCCTACGAGCAGTACTTC.

The chain links TRBV11-2 to TRBJ1-1, with a tentative D call TRBD1 (5 bases). V shed 0 bases and J shed 3 bases, with 5 bases lying between them. The germline V gene encodes CDR1 SGHAT and CDR2 FQNNGV. The CDR3 totals 13 residues. The CDR3 DNA reads TGTGCCAGCAGCTTAGAGGGGGACACTGAAGCTTTCTTT. It is translated as CASSLEGDTEAFF.

V usage is TRBV30 and J usage is TRBJ2-6; 11 bases fit TRBD2. From germline, CDR1 is GTSNPN and CDR2 SVGIG (reference sequence). V lost 6 bases and J lost 2; bases outside the gene matches: 3. This CDR3 is built from 15 residues. CDR3 bases: TGTGCCTGCTTAGCGGGAGGGCCTGGGGCCAACGTCCTGACTTTC. Protein product: CACLAGGPGANVLTF.

The chain joins TRBV5-4 to TRBJ1-3, with TRBD1 as a possible D gene (5 bases). Germline CDR1 SGHNT, CDR2 YYREEE (reference sequence). Trimming removed 0 bases at V and 4 bases at J, with 11 bases between. The CDR3 is 15 residues long. The CDR3 region is CASSLDQGTGNTIYF. In DNA, the CDR3 is TGTGCCAGCAGCTTGGACCAGGGAACAGGAAACACCATATATTTT. The full variable domain, completed using reference TRBV5-4 and TRBJ1-3, is ETGVTQSPTHLIKTRGQQVTLRCSSQSGHNTVSWYQQALGQGPQFIFQYYREEENGRGNFPPRFSGLQFPNYSSELNVNALELDDSALYLCASSLDQGTGNTIYFGEGSWLTVV.

The chain couples TRBV21-1 to TRBJ2-7. TRBV21-1 is annotated as a pseudogene. The CDR3 runs 14 residues. This CDR3 is CASSKVRRSYEQYF. CDR3 DNA: TGTGCCAGCAGCAAAGTTCGACGGTCCTACGAGCAGTACTTC.

The CDR3 region is CASSPRSGSGNEQFF. CDR3 nucleotides: TGTGCCAGCTCACCACGAAGCGGGAGTGGGAATGAGCAGTTCTTC. The chain is built from TRBV18 and TRBJ2-1; 8 nucleotides align to TRBD2. CDR3 length equals 15 residues. CDR1 and CDR2 (germline): KGHSH, LQKENI. J lost 7 bases, V lost 1 base, and 6 bases had no gene match.

This clone has more than one count but fewer than ten. This rearrangement joins TRBV30 to TRBJ1-1; 7 bases line up with TRBD1. There are 15 residues in the CDR3. Trimming cost V 6 bases and J 1 base; bases outside gene matches: 11. Germline lookup yields CDR1 GTSNPN and CDR2 SVGIG (reference sequence). For the CDR3, the DNA is TGTGCCTGTTCCAAACCGGACAGGACGAACACTGAAGCTTTCTTT. It is translated as CACSKPDRTNTEAFF.

The V call is TRBV5-6, the J call TRBJ1-1; no reliable D call. Per germline, CDR1 SGHDT and CDR2 YYEEEE. Trimming took off 2 bases at V and 5 bases at J, with 16 bases between the two ends. This CDR3 has 15 amino acids. CDR3 amino acids: CASSFNSPKWTEAFF. The CDR3 DNA follows: TGTGCCAGCAGCTTTAACTCCCCCAAGTGGACTGAAGCTTTCTTT.

The chain is built from TRBV5-5 and TRBJ2-2; D ambiguous. The CDR3 extends over 14 amino acids. CDR1 SGHKS and CDR2 YYEKEE come from the germline V gene (reference sequence). V shed 2 bases and J shed 7 bases, with 12 bases lying between them. The CDR3 is CASSFGNPGGELFF. CDR3 nucleotide sequence: TGTGCCAGCAGCTTTGGAAATCCGGGCGGGGAGCTGTTTTTT.

V is TRBV7-9 and J is TRBJ1-5, with D unclear. Germline V lookup: CDR1 SEHNR, CDR2 FQNEAQ (reference sequence). The ends were cut back, 5 bases at V and 3 bases at J, with 11 bases in the middle. The CDR3 sequence is 14 residues long. CDR3 loop: CASSPHSPNQPQHF. DNA for the CDR3: TGTGCCAGCAGCCCCCACAGTCCCAATCAGCCCCAGCATTTT.

The CDR3 region has the DNA TGCGCCAGCAGCCCCCGGGGAGATGGCTACACCTTC. This encodes CASSPRGDGYTF. The rearrangement uses TRBV5-1 and TRBJ1-2, with D unresolved. Deletions cut 4 bases from V and 6 bases from J, with 10 bases between. There are 12 residues in the CDR3. Germline CDR1 reads SGHRS; CDR2 reads YFSETQ. Complete variable domain (other parts from reference TRBV5-1 and TRBJ1-2): KAGVTQTPRYLIKTRGQQVTLSCSPISGHRSVSWYQQTPGQGLQFLFEYFSETQRNKGNFPGRFSGRQFSNSRSEMNVSTLELGDSALYLCASSPRGDGYTFGSGTRLTVV.